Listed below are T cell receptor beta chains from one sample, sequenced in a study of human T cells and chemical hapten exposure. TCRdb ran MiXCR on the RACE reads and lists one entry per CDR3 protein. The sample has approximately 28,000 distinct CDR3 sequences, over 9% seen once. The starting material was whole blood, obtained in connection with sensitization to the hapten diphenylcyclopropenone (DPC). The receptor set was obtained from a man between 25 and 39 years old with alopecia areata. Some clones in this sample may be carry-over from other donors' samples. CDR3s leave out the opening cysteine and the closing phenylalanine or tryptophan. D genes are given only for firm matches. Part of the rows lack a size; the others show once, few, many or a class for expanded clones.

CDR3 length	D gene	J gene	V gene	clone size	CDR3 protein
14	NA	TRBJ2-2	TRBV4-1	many	ASSQWLAVGTGELF
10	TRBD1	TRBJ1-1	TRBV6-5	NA	ASHRGSTEAF
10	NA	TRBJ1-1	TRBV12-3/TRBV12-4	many	ASSFGRTEAF
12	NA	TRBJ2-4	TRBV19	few	ASSMLSGGDIQY
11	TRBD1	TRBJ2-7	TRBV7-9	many	ASSSRTGFEQY
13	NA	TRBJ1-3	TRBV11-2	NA	ASSLDVPSGNTIY
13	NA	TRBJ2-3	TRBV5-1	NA	ASSITGDDVDTQY
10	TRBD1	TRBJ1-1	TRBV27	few	ASSPPGGEAF
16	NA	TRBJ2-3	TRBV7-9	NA	ASNGEPTIKGSTDTQY
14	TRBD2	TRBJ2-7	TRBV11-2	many	ASSLSSSGSSYEQY
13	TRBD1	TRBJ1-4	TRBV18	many	ASSEQGAANEKLF
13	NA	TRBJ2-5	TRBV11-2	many	ASSFTGTLQETQY
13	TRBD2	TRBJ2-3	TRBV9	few	ASSVGGGATDTQY
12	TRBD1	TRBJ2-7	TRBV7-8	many	ASSPQGGGYEQY
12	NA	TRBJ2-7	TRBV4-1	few	ASSHSRSDYEQY
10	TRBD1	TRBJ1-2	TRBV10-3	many	ASQQGALGYT
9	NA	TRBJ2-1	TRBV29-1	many	SVPAYNEQF
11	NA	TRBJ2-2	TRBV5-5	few	ASSLMGAGELF
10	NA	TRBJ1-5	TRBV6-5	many	ASRQGLQPQH
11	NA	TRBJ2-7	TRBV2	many	ASNGGRAYEQY
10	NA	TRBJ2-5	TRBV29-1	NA	SVVGSAETQY
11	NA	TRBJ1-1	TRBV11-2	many	ASSRQGSTEAF
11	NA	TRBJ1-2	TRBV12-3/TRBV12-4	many	ASSLAGPYGYT